The 14 T cell receptor beta chains reported below all come from one sample, sequenced in a study of cytomegalovirus exposure and HLA in healthy donors. 13 Jbeta primers and 60 Vbeta primers were used for the PCR. Using immunoSEQ multiplex PCR, the repertoire was profiled, and TCRdb retains in-frame clones only, with some absent. This table holds about 120,000 clones, roughly 60% found once. The sample comprised PBMCs. The receptor source for this set is a man aged 35 to 55 in good health and CMV-seropositive.

There are a few counts of this clone. The rearrangement joins TRBV2 to TRBJ1-6; TRBD1 matches at 8 bases. Germline CDR1 SNHLY, CDR2 FYNNEI. This CDR3 is built from 15 residues. V lost 6 bases to trimming and J lost 6 bases; unmatched junction nucleotides: 7. The CDR3 DNA reads TGTGCCAGCAGGCCAGACAGGGGTGGTAATTCACCCCTCCACTTT. It yields the protein CASRPDRGGNSPLHF.

The genes are TRBV9 and TRBJ2-3; TRBD1 matches at 7 bases. This CDR3 region has 15 residues. Trimming removed 0 bases from V and 2 bases from J; junction bases left unmatched: 3. Germline CDR1 and CDR2: SGDLS and YYNGEE. The chain's CDR3 is CASSVEQGITDTQYF. CDR3 DNA: TGTGCCAGCAGCGTAGAACAGGGGATCACAGATACGCAGTATTTT.

This clone was observed a few times. The rearrangement uses TRBV9 and TRBJ2-3; D perhaps matches TRBD2 (6 bases). Germline V gene data show CDR1 as SGDLS and CDR2 as YYNGEE. This CDR3 is 14 amino acids long. Trimming removed 3 bases at V and 2 bases at J, with 10 bases between. The CDR3 is CASSGRLVTDTQYF. DNA of the CDR3: TGTGCCAGCAGCGGGCGACTAGTCACAGATACGCAGTATTTT.

The chain uses TRBV19 and TRBJ1-6; tentative D call: TRBD1 (5 bases). The V gene lost 2 bases and the J gene lost 2 bases, with 7 bases spanning the gap. The germline gives CDR1 LNHDA, CDR2 SQIVND (reference sequence). The CDR3 length is 15 residues. The CDR3 coding sequence is TGTGCCAGTAGTATAAGGGGTGCCTATAATTCACCCCTCCACTTT. Residues: CASSIRGAYNSPLHF.

In its sample, this clone is medium-sized. The chain employs TRBV27 and TRBJ2-7, with 11 positions matching TRBD2. The CDR3 length is 16 residues. The germline V gene encodes CDR1 MNHEY and CDR2 SMNVEV (reference sequence). Germline trimming cut 1 base from V and 6 bases from J; bases unmatched to any gene: 8. DNA of the CDR3: TGTGCCAGCAGTTTATACCTAGGGCTAGCGGGAGGCGAGCAGTACTTC. Translating it yields CASSLYLGLAGGEQYF.

This chain connects TRBV30 to TRBJ1-2; D unresolved. V lost 3 bases to trimming and J lost 6 bases, with 11 bases between them. This CDR3 contains 12 residues. Per the germline V gene, CDR1 is GTSNPN and CDR2 is SVGIG (reference sequence). CDR3 bases: TGTGCCTGGAGCCTACAGAATCATGGCTACACCTTC. It translates to CAWSLQNHGYTF.

Details on this clone: Mismatch with germline at one junction end may stem from a read error. The chain recombines TRBV7-2 with TRBJ1-3; 7 nucleotides match TRBD1. The CDR3 covers 14 residues. CDR1 and CDR2 from the germline V gene are SGHTA and FQGNSA. The chain's CDR3 is CASSPGQPGSTIYF. The CDR3 DNA reads as TGTGCCAGCAGCCCGGGACAGCCTGGAAGCACCATATATTTT.

The chain recombines TRBV28 with TRBJ2-3; the match to TRBD1 covers 7 bases. The CDR3 is made up of 14 amino acids. J gave up 4 bases and V 7 bases, and 8 bases lay outside the gene matches. CDR1 is MDHEN and CDR2 is SYDVKM in the germline V gene. The DNA for the CDR3 is TGTGCCAGCAAACCGACAGGGCAAGCAGATACGCAGTATTTT. Amino acid sequence: CASKPTGQADTQYF.

Of note for this clone: An end of the junction does not agree with germline; a read error may underlie this. The same CDR3 is also encoded by other DNA sequences in this sample. V and J are TRBV27 and TRBJ1-1, with D possibly matching TRBD1 (5 bases). The germline gives CDR1 MNHEY, CDR2 SMNVEV (reference sequence). The CDR3 runs to 15 residues. CDR3 residues: CASSSRKGMNTEAFF. DNA of the CDR3: TGTGCCAGCAGTTCCCGGAAGGGGATGAACACTGAGGCTTTCTTT.

This clone came up a few times. The chain links TRBV9 to TRBJ1-3, with D possibly matching TRBD1 (6 bases). CDR1 and CDR2 from the germline V gene are SGDLS and YYNGEE. V was trimmed by 3 bases and J by 4 bases, leaving 14 bases between them. The CDR3 sequence is 15 residues long. CDR3 nucleotides: TGTGCCAGCAGCGACCCCCGGGGGGGCGGAAACACCATATATTTT. Its protein product is CASSDPRGGGNTIYF.

The rearrangement links TRBV6-1 to TRBJ1-1; the match to TRBD1 covers 9 bases. The CDR3 has 14 amino acids. Germline lookup yields CDR1 MNHNS and CDR2 SASEGT. The trim removed 8 bases at V and 8 bases at J, leaving 12 bases unmatched. Written as DNA, the CDR3 is TGTGCCAGCCACCGAACAGGGGGCCTTCACGAAGCTTTCTTT. Its translation: CASHRTGGLHEAFF.

This rearrangement joins TRBV7-3 to TRBJ2-7, with D possibly matching TRBD2 (6 bases). V lost 0 bases and J lost 7, with 16 bases in between. The CDR3 loop spans 15 amino acids. CDR1 is SGHTA, CDR2 FQGTGA, per germline. CDR3 residues: CASSLTSGAFGEQYF. Here the CDR3 DNA reads TGTGCCAGCAGCTTAACTAGCGGCGCATTCGGTGAGCAGTACTTC.

The chain combines TRBV5-1 with TRBJ2-5; no firm D call. V lost 2 bases, J lost 5 bases, and 4 bases lay in between. Germline CDR1 is SGHRS and CDR2 is YFSETQ. This CDR3 has 11 amino acids. Here the CDR3 reads CASSFRETQYF. For the CDR3, the DNA is TGCGCCAGCAGCTTCCGGGAGACCCAGTACTTC. The complete variable domain, with remaining parts taken from reference TRBV5-1 and TRBJ2-5, reads KAGVTQTPRYLIKTRGQQVTLSCSPISGHRSVSWYQQTPGQGLQFLFEYFSETQRNKGNFPGRFSGRQFSNSRSEMNVSTLELGDSALYLCASSFRETQYFGPGTRLLVL.

V usage is TRBV5-4 and J usage is TRBJ2-7; possibly TRBD2 for D (5 bases). The CDR3 is 15 amino acids. V lost 0 bases and J lost 5, with 15 bases in between. Looked up from germline, CDR1 is SGHNT and CDR2 is YYREEE (reference sequence). CDR3 region: CASSLGGLPGNEQYF. Written as DNA, the CDR3 is TGTGCCAGCAGCTTGGGCGGACTCCCCGGGAACGAGCAGTACTTC.